Listed below are T cell receptor beta chains from one sample, sequenced in a study of human T cells and chemical hapten exposure. Via MiXCR, TCRdb re-called the RACE reads, giving one row per CDR3 protein. The repertoire consists of 100,000 to 120,000 distinct CDR3 sequences, with around 34% occurring once and the leading ten covering about 2.7%. The sample here was whole blood, taken in connection with sensitization to the hapten diphenylcyclopropenone (DPC). The receptors come from a man aged 40-49 years with alopecia areata. Some clones in this sample may be carry-over from other donors' samples. Each CDR3 is given with its conserved first and last residue. Fields, in order: clone size, V gene, D gene, J gene, CDR3 DNA, CDR3 protein. D genes are given only for firm matches. Only some rows state a clone size, as once, few, many or a class for expanded clones.

clone size: .; V gene: TRBV20-1; D gene: .; J gene: TRBJ1-4; CDR3 DNA: TGCAGTGCTAGAGCTAACGAGGGAAAACTGTTTTTT; CDR3 protein: CSARANEGKLFF
clone size: .; V gene: TRBV6-2/TRBV6-3; D gene: TRBD1; J gene: TRBJ2-1; CDR3 DNA: TGTGCCAGCAGTTACTCGGTAACACCGGGACAGGTTTACAATGAGCAGTTCTTC; CDR3 protein: CASSYSVTPGQVYNEQFF
clone size: .; V gene: TRBV7-2; D gene: TRBD2; J gene: TRBJ2-3; CDR3 DNA: TGTGCCAGCCAAAAGACTAGCGGCACAGATACGCAGTATTTT; CDR3 protein: CASQKTSGTDTQYF
clone size: .; V gene: TRBV2; D gene: .; J gene: TRBJ2-3; CDR3 DNA: TGTGCCAGCAGGGACCCTGGCACAGATACGCAGTATTTT; CDR3 protein: CASRDPGTDTQYF
clone size: .; V gene: TRBV11-3; D gene: .; J gene: TRBJ2-1; CDR3 DNA: TGTGCCAGCAGCTCCGAAGGAGAGCCCGTTTACGAGCAGTTCTTC; CDR3 protein: CASSSEGEPVYEQFF
clone size: .; V gene: TRBV9; D gene: TRBD1; J gene: TRBJ2-2; CDR3 DNA: TGTGCCAGCAGCGTCGAAACCGGGACAGGGACCGCCGGGGAGCTGTTTTTT; CDR3 protein: CASSVETGTGTAGELFF
clone size: few; V gene: TRBV30; D gene: .; J gene: TRBJ1-4; CDR3 DNA: TGTGCCTGGAGTGAGCCTAACGAAAAACTGTTTTTT; CDR3 protein: CAWSEPNEKLFF
clone size: few; V gene: TRBV5-1; D gene: .; J gene: TRBJ1-5; CDR3 DNA: TGCGCCAGCAGCTTGGCAGGTTCTAGCAATCAGCCCCAGCATTTT; CDR3 protein: CASSLAGSSNQPQHF
clone size: .; V gene: TRBV5-1; D gene: .; J gene: TRBJ2-5; CDR3 DNA: TGCGCCAGCAGCTACCAAGAGACCCAGTACTTC; CDR3 protein: CASSYQETQYF
clone size: .; V gene: TRBV20-1; D gene: TRBD2; J gene: TRBJ2-1; CDR3 DNA: TGCAGTGCTAGATCTAGCGGGACCGATGAGCAGTTCTTC; CDR3 protein: CSARSSGTDEQFF
clone size: .; V gene: TRBV3-1; D gene: .; J gene: TRBJ2-2; CDR3 DNA: TGTGCCAGCAGCCAAGATCGTATTATCCCCACCCGACCAGGTAGAGCGCGGGAGCTGTTTTTT; CDR3 protein: CASSQDRIIPTRPGRARELFF
clone size: few; V gene: TRBV7-8; D gene: TRBD1; J gene: TRBJ2-5; CDR3 DNA: TGTGCCAGCAGCTTAGATCGGACAGGGTCTTTCGAGACCCAGTACTTC; CDR3 protein: CASSLDRTGSFETQYF
clone size: few; V gene: TRBV20-1; D gene: .; J gene: TRBJ1-4; CDR3 DNA: TGCAGTGCGGGGAGTCGACTAAAGGGAGTTGAAAAACTGTTTTTT; CDR3 protein: CSAGSRLKGVEKLFF
clone size: few; V gene: TRBV20-1; D gene: .; J gene: TRBJ2-3; CDR3 DNA: TGCAGTGCTAGGCCGCCGCCCGGGACCGGACTTAGGGATACGCAGTATTTT; CDR3 protein: CSARPPPGTGLRDTQYF
clone size: few; V gene: TRBV29-1; D gene: TRBD1; J gene: TRBJ2-4; CDR3 DNA: TGCAGCGTTGAAGAAGTGCCCGGACAGGCCCAAAACATTCAGTACTTC; CDR3 protein: CSVEEVPGQAQNIQYF
clone size: .; V gene: TRBV11-1; D gene: .; J gene: TRBJ1-1; CDR3 DNA: TGTGCCAGCAGGACCGACAGTTTTGAAGCTTTCTTT; CDR3 protein: CASRTDSFEAFF
clone size: .; V gene: TRBV5-1; D gene: TRBD1; J gene: TRBJ1-2; CDR3 DNA: TGCGCCAGCAGCTTAGGAGATCGACAGGGGCATGGCTACACCTTC; CDR3 protein: CASSLGDRQGHGYTF
clone size: .; V gene: TRBV3-1; D gene: .; J gene: TRBJ2-3; CDR3 DNA: TGTGCCAGCAGCCAAAGGTTATTAGATACGCAGTATTTT; CDR3 protein: CASSQRLLDTQYF
clone size: .; V gene: TRBV28; D gene: .; J gene: TRBJ1-5; CDR3 DNA: TGTGCCAGCAGTTTATTGGGGGGGTCGAGCAATCAGCCCCAGCATTTT; CDR3 protein: CASSLLGGSSNQPQHF
clone size: .; V gene: TRBV4-3; D gene: TRBD2; J gene: TRBJ2-7; CDR3 DNA: TGCGCCAGCAGCCACCTTCCAGGGAGGGACGAGCAGTACTTC; CDR3 protein: CASSHLPGRDEQYF
clone size: .; V gene: TRBV7-2; D gene: .; J gene: TRBJ1-2; CDR3 DNA: TGTGCCAGCAGCTTTATTGACTATGGCTACACCTTC; CDR3 protein: CASSFIDYGYTF
clone size: .; V gene: TRBV18; D gene: TRBD1; J gene: TRBJ1-1; CDR3 DNA: TGTGCCAGCTCGGCGACAGGGCAAACTGAAGCTTTCTTT; CDR3 protein: CASSATGQTEAFF
clone size: few; V gene: TRBV5-1; D gene: .; J gene: TRBJ2-3; CDR3 DNA: TGCGCCAGCAGCTTGGGCCAGGAAAATACGCAGTATTTT; CDR3 protein: CASSLGQENTQYF
clone size: .; V gene: TRBV3-1; D gene: .; J gene: TRBJ2-2; CDR3 DNA: TGTGCCAGCAGCCATTTCCGAGGGAGGAACACCGGGGAGCTGTTTTTT; CDR3 protein: CASSHFRGRNTGELFF
clone size: few; V gene: TRBV15; D gene: .; J gene: TRBJ2-1; CDR3 DNA: TGTGCCACCAGCAGAGGCAGCGGTGAGCAGTTCTTC; CDR3 protein: CATSRGSGEQFF
clone size: .; V gene: TRBV4-2; D gene: .; J gene: TRBJ2-3; CDR3 DNA: TGTGCCAGCAGCCAAGGAGATATCGGGAGTCGCGCAGATACGCAGTATTTT; CDR3 protein: CASSQGDIGSRADTQYF
clone size: few; V gene: TRBV2; D gene: TRBD1; J gene: TRBJ2-6; CDR3 DNA: TGTGCCAGCAGCTTAGACAGGGTTGGGGCCAACGTCCTGACTTTC; CDR3 protein: CASSLDRVGANVLTF
clone size: few; V gene: TRBV7-3; D gene: TRBD2; J gene: TRBJ2-5; CDR3 DNA: TGTGCCAGCAGCTTATCGACGGGAGGGCAGGAGACCCAGTACTTC; CDR3 protein: CASSLSTGGQETQYF
clone size: .; V gene: TRBV6-5; D gene: .; J gene: TRBJ2-1; CDR3 DNA: TGTGCCAGCAGTTACCGGGACGTAGGAAAGGGTGAGCAGTTCTTC; CDR3 protein: CASSYRDVGKGEQFF
clone size: .; V gene: TRBV15; D gene: .; J gene: TRBJ2-5; CDR3 DNA: TGTGCCACCAGCAGAGTGTCGGGGTGGACCCAGTACTTC; CDR3 protein: CATSRVSGWTQYF
clone size: once; V gene: TRBV7-2; D gene: .; J gene: TRBJ2-5; CDR3 DNA: TGTGCCAGCAGCTTAAGTAGGGAAGAGACCCAGTACTTC; CDR3 protein: CASSLSREETQYF
clone size: .; V gene: TRBV20-1; D gene: TRBD1; J gene: TRBJ1-5; CDR3 DNA: TGCAGTGCTAGAGATAACAGGGGGAATCAACAGCCCCAGCATTTT; CDR3 protein: CSARDNRGNQQPQHF
clone size: .; V gene: TRBV20-1; D gene: TRBD1; J gene: TRBJ2-7; CDR3 DNA: TGCAGTGCGAGGCCGGGACAGGGTTCCTACGAGCAGTACTTC; CDR3 protein: CSARPGQGSYEQYF
clone size: few; V gene: TRBV9; D gene: .; J gene: TRBJ1-1; CDR3 DNA: TGTGCCAGCAGCGTAGACACTTTATCGCCAGGGTTCACTGAAGCTTTCTTT; CDR3 protein: CASSVDTLSPGFTEAFF
clone size: .; V gene: TRBV2; D gene: TRBD1; J gene: TRBJ1-2; CDR3 DNA: TGTGCCAGCAGTGAGACAGGGGATGGCTACACCTTC; CDR3 protein: CASSETGDGYTF
clone size: few; V gene: TRBV5-1; D gene: .; J gene: TRBJ2-3; CDR3 DNA: TGCGCCAGCAGCTTGGAGGGTAGAGATACGCAGTATTTT; CDR3 protein: CASSLEGRDTQYF
clone size: .; V gene: TRBV20-1; D gene: TRBD1; J gene: TRBJ2-4; CDR3 DNA: TGCAGTGCAAACCAGGGGGACAGGTCCGGAAAGTACTTC; CDR3 protein: CSANQGDRSGKYF
clone size: few; V gene: TRBV27; D gene: .; J gene: TRBJ2-3; CDR3 DNA: TGTGCCAGCAGAAGGGGAGGCCTATACACAGATACGCAGTATTTT; CDR3 protein: CASRRGGLYTDTQYF
clone size: .; V gene: TRBV12-3/TRBV12-4; D gene: TRBD1; J gene: TRBJ1-5; CDR3 DNA: TGTGCCAGCAGTTTTGAGGGGGCAAGCAATCAGCCCCAGCATTTT; CDR3 protein: CASSFEGASNQPQHF
clone size: .; V gene: TRBV20-1; D gene: .; J gene: TRBJ2-6; CDR3 DNA: TGCAGTGCTAGACCAGCGGGCTCGAGCTCTGGGGCCAACGTCCTGACTTTC; CDR3 protein: CSARPAGSSSGANVLTF
clone size: few; V gene: TRBV29-1; D gene: .; J gene: TRBJ2-3; CDR3 DNA: TGCAGCGTTGAAAGCCGGGACACCATCACAGATACGCAGTATTTT; CDR3 protein: CSVESRDTITDTQYF
clone size: .; V gene: TRBV7-2; D gene: .; J gene: TRBJ2-1; CDR3 DNA: TGTGCCAGCAGCTTAGCGCGAGGGTCCGATGAGCAGTTCTTC; CDR3 protein: CASSLARGSDEQFF
clone size: .; V gene: TRBV7-3; D gene: TRBD1; J gene: TRBJ2-5; CDR3 DNA: TGTGCCAGCAGCTATGGGGACAGGGCAGGGGAGACCCAGTACTTC; CDR3 protein: CASSYGDRAGETQYF
clone size: .; V gene: TRBV6-2/TRBV6-3; D gene: TRBD1; J gene: TRBJ1-5; CDR3 DNA: TGTGCCAGCGTTGGTCGGACAGGGGGTACACTTCAATGTGATCAGCCCCAGCATTTT; CDR3 protein: CASVGRTGGTLQCDQPQHF
clone size: .; V gene: TRBV7-8; D gene: TRBD2; J gene: TRBJ2-1; CDR3 DNA: TGTGCCAGCAGCTTAGTGGGACTAGCGGGAGAAAGACAGTTCTTC; CDR3 protein: CASSLVGLAGERQFF
clone size: few; V gene: TRBV20-1; D gene: TRBD2; J gene: TRBJ2-1; CDR3 DNA: TGCAGTGCGGACCCGGTGACTAGCGGCCCCTACAATGAGCAGTTCTTC; CDR3 protein: CSADPVTSGPYNEQFF
clone size: few; V gene: TRBV29-1; D gene: TRBD1; J gene: TRBJ2-6; CDR3 DNA: TGCAGCGCCGGGACAGCCTCTGGGGCCAACGTCCTGACTTTC; CDR3 protein: CSAGTASGANVLTF
clone size: .; V gene: TRBV28; D gene: TRBD1; J gene: TRBJ2-7; CDR3 DNA: TGTGCCAGTAGGGAAATGCGACAGGGGGCCAACGAGCAGTACTTC; CDR3 protein: CASREMRQGANEQYF